The 27 T cell receptor beta chains reported below all come from one sample, sequenced in a study of T cells in Graves' hyperthyroidism and ophthalmopathy. TCR beta CDR3 regions were amplified from RNA. A set of HTBI primers served as the primers for a first-round RT-PCR of the TCR CDR3. Each CDR3 protein gets one entry after TCRdb re-called the multiplex PCR reads with MiXCR. This table holds approximately 690,000 distinct CDR3 sequences, less than 25% found once. Sample: blood. The source is a man aged 25 to 45 with Graves' ophthalmopathy.

This clonotype occurred a few times. As DNA, the CDR3 is TGTGCCACCAGTCGACGATTCCAAGAGACCCAGTACTTC. Residues: CATSRRFQETQYF. This rearrangement joins TRBV15 to TRBJ2-5; D gene uncertain. CDR1 and CDR2 from the germline V gene are LNHNV and YYDKDF (reference sequence). The V end was cut by 6 bases, the J end by 1 base, with 9 bases between. This CDR3 is 13 amino acids long.

The table lists this clonotype with a few counts. This chain uses TRBV19 with TRBJ2-1; 14 positions match TRBD2. CDR1 LNHDA and CDR2 SQIVND come from the germline V gene (reference sequence). With 4 bases clipped from V and 5 bases from J, the junction kept 13 bases outside the gene matches. CDR3 size: 19 residues. The CDR3 loop is CASSTPTGTSGSPNNEQFF. CDR3 coding DNA: TGTGCCAGTAGTACCCCGACCGGGACTAGCGGGAGCCCCAACAATGAGCAGTTCTTC.

The V call is TRBV12-5, the J call TRBJ2-1; D is perhaps TRBD2 (6 bases). CDR3 length equals 17 residues. V lost 2 bases to trimming and J lost 9 bases, with 23 bases between them. Germline lookup yields CDR1 LGHNT and CDR2 FRNRAP. The CDR3 DNA reads TGTGCTAGTGGTTTGCCCATCAGGCGGGGATATTGGGGTGAGCAGTTCTTC. Protein: CASGLPIRRGYWGEQFF.

This clonotype has ten or more counts. The chain has TRBV2 and TRBJ2-5; 9 bases match TRBD2. V gave up 7 bases and J gave up 4 bases; unmatched junction bases: 1. The CDR3 covers 12 residues. Germline CDR1 reads SNHLY; CDR2 reads FYNNEI. CDR3 DNA sequence: TGTGCCAGCATAGCGGGAGCAGAGACCCAGTACTTC. Its translation is CASIAGAETQYF.

The table lists this clonotype with many counts. This chain connects TRBV30 to TRBJ1-5; D possibly corresponds to TRBD1 (5 bases). The ends were cut back, 1 base at V and 7 bases at J, with 17 bases in the middle. This CDR3 has 15 residues. Germline loops: CDR1 GTSNPN, CDR2 SVGIG (reference sequence). The CDR3 region has the DNA TGTGCCTGGAGTGGAGCCTCGGGACTTTCCCAGCCCCAGCATTTT. It is translated as CAWSGASGLSQPQHF.

This chain links TRBV6-2 or TRBV6-3 with TRBJ2-3, with no clear D. The CDR3 has 15 amino acids. The V end was cut by 2 bases, the J end by 1 base, with 10 bases between. Germline CDR1 MNHEY, CDR2 SVGEGT. CDR3 protein: CASSYAASGTDTQYF. In DNA, the CDR3 is TGTGCCAGCAGTTACGCGGCTTCCGGCACAGATACGCAGTATTTT.

V gene TRBV20-1 combines with J gene TRBJ2-7; 7 bases map to TRBD2. J gave up 3 bases and V 6 bases, and 5 bases lay outside the gene matches. CDR1 and CDR2 (germline): DFQATT, SNEGSKA (reference sequence). The CDR3 covers 12 residues. CDR3 in amino acids: CSAGGYYYEQYF. The CDR3 DNA is TGCAGTGCCGGGGGGTATTACTACGAGCAGTACTTC.

V gene TRBV15 combines with J gene TRBJ2-5; TRBD2 might be the D (6 bases). CDR3 length equals 15 residues. CDR1 is LNHNV and CDR2 is YYDKDF in the germline V gene (reference sequence). V was clipped by 1 base and J by 5 bases, with 14 bases between them. In nucleotides, the CDR3 is TGTGCCACCAGCAGAGCACGGGAGAGAGGGGAGACCCAGTACTTC. This sequence encodes CATSRARERGETQYF.

The sample holds a few counts of this clonotype. The genes are TRBV11-2 and TRBJ2-7, with D tentatively TRBD1 or TRBD2 (6 bases each). The CDR3 is made up of 12 amino acids. Germline CDR1 is SGHAT and CDR2 is FQNNGV. The V and J ends lost 8 bases and 6 bases respectively, with 14 bases between them. The CDR3 is CASEGGPPEQYF. The CDR3 region has the DNA TGTGCCAGCGAGGGGGGACCTCCCGAGCAGTACTTC.

This clonotype appeared many times. This sequence joins TRBV12-3 or TRBV12-4 and TRBJ2-3; 7 bases align to TRBD2. The V and J ends lost 6 bases and 4 bases, in that order; junction bases with no gene match: 7. This CDR3 spans 14 amino acids. CDR3 nucleotide sequence: TGTGCCAGCAGCTTTGGCGGGGGATCAGATACGCAGTATTTT. Translated: CASSFGGGSDTQYF.

This clonotype was picked up a small number of times. This chain uses TRBV4-3 with TRBJ2-1, with 8 bases fitting TRBD2. The germline gives CDR1 LGHNA, CDR2 YSLEER. The length of the CDR3 is 16 residues. V was pared by 1 base and J by 4 bases, with 6 bases of the junction left unmatched. CDR3 region: CASSQVRVAGYNEQFF. In DNA form, the CDR3 reads TGCGCCAGCAGCCAAGTGAGAGTAGCGGGATACAATGAGCAGTTCTTC.

This clonotype came up many times. The chain couples TRBV7-9 to TRBJ1-5, with D maybe TRBD1 (5 bases). Germline CDR1 reads SEHNR; CDR2 reads FQNEAQ (reference sequence). This CDR3 contains 14 residues. V lost 2 bases and J lost 3, with 8 bases in between. DNA of the CDR3: TGTGCCAGCAGCTTAATCGGGACCAATCAGCCCCAGCATTTT. It specifies CASSLIGTNQPQHF.

Comments on this clonotype: Relative to the germline gene, one junction end is altered; a read error may explain this. The V and J genes are TRBV24-1 and TRBJ2-3; D possibly matches TRBD1 or TRBD2 (5 bases each). Germline-derived CDR1 and CDR2 are KGHDR and SFDVKD. This CDR3 contains 17 residues. CDR3 loop: CATSVGTAGASIDTQYF. The CDR3 coding sequence is TGTGCCACCAGTGTCGGGACCGCGGGTGCTAGCATAGATACGCAGTATTTT.

J is TRBJ1-6 and V is TRBV7-3; possible D gene TRBD1, 5 bases. The CDR3 sequence is 15 residues long. V was shortened by 2 bases and J by 7 bases, with 12 bases between the two germline ends. CDR1 and CDR2 (germline): SGHTA, FQGTGA. In nucleotides, the CDR3 is TGTGCCAGCAGCTTACAGGGCAGGGACAATTCACCCCTCCACTTT. The encoded protein is CASSLQGRDNSPLHF.

This clonotype came up many times. V gene TRBV30 combines with J gene TRBJ1-1, with TRBD1 identical over 9 bases. Germline V gives CDR1 GTSNPN, CDR2 SVGIG (reference sequence). The CDR3 contains 18 residues. V lost 5 bases, J lost 0 bases, and 16 bases stayed unmatched. CDR3 DNA sequence: TGTGCCTGGGCATCACAGGGACAGGGTCTAAGAATGAACACTGAAGCTTTCTTT. As protein: CAWASQGQGLRMNTEAFF.

V and J are TRBV28 and TRBJ2-1, with 8 bases aligning to TRBD1. The CDR3 is 16 residues long. Germline V gives CDR1 MDHEN, CDR2 SYDVKM. V shed 2 bases and J 2 bases; nucleotides not matched to a gene: 5. The chain's CDR3 is CASSLTGTGPYNEQFF. The CDR3 nucleotides read TGTGCCAGCAGTTTAACCGGGACAGGACCCTACAATGAGCAGTTCTTC. The variable domain in full, with the rest retrieved from reference TRBV28 and TRBJ2-1, is DVKVTQSSRYLVKRTGEKVFLECVQDMDHENMFWYRQDPGLGLRLIYFSYDVKMKEKGDIPEGYSVSREKKERFSLILESASTNQTSMYLCASSLTGTGPYNEQFFGPGTRLTVL.

This clonotype showed up just a few times. The chain carries TRBV9 and TRBJ2-1, with unresolved D. The CDR3 runs to 12 residues. Trimming took 3 bases from V and 5 from J, leaving 6 bases between them. Germline V gene sequence: CDR1 SGDLS, CDR2 YYNGEE. Here the CDR3 DNA reads TGTGCCAGCAGCGGCGTGGACAATGAGCAGTTCTTC. Translated, it gives CASSGVDNEQFF.

This clonotype was observed a few times. The chain has TRBV18 and TRBJ1-1; D ambiguous. Trimming left V 8 bases short and J 1 base short, with 17 bases between. Germline-derived CDR1 and CDR2 are KGHSH and LQKENI. This CDR3 is 15 amino acids long. CDR3 sequence: CASPTLRAENTEAFF. The CDR3 nucleotides are TGTGCCAGCCCAACCTTAAGGGCTGAGAACACTGAAGCTTTCTTT.

At least ten counts were recorded for this clonotype. The chain joins TRBV2 to TRBJ2-5; D call uncertain. The V gene lost 5 bases and the J gene lost 3 bases, with 7 bases spanning the gap. The V gene's germline CDR1 is SNHLY and CDR2 FYNNEI. There are 12 residues in the CDR3. The CDR3 sequence: CASSQEKETQYF. CDR3 nucleotide sequence: TGTGCCAGCAGTCAAGAAAAAGAGACCCAGTACTTC.

This sequence joins TRBV5-5 and TRBJ2-5, with a possible D match to TRBD1 (6 bases). The CDR3 is 14 amino acids. The germline V and J ends were trimmed by 4 bases and 2 bases, with 12 bases remaining between them. The germline V gene encodes CDR1 SGHKS and CDR2 YYEKEE (reference sequence). The CDR3: CASSTGQKQETQYF. The CDR3 DNA sequence: TGTGCCAGCAGCACCGGACAGAAACAAGAGACCCAGTACTTC. Looking up the rest from reference TRBV5-5 and TRBJ2-5 gives the full variable domain: DAGVTQSPTHLIKTRGQQVTLRCSPISGHKSVSWYQQVLGQGPQFIFQYYEKEERGRGNFPDRFSARQFPNYSSELNVNALLLGDSALYLCASSTGQKQETQYFGPGTRLLVL.

This clonotype was recorded only once. The chain links TRBV15 to TRBJ2-1; 10 bases agree with TRBD2. Trimming at V came to 3 bases and at J to 3 bases, leaving 5 bases not matched to a gene. CDR1 is LNHNV and CDR2 is YYDKDF in the germline V gene (reference sequence). The CDR3 is made up of 16 amino acids. This CDR3 is CATSRGLATNYNEQFF. CDR3 in DNA: TGTGCCACCAGCAGGGGACTAGCGACGAACTACAATGAGCAGTTCTTC.

This clonotype was recorded at least ten times. The chain carries TRBV6-6 and TRBJ2-7; the D gene is possibly TRBD2 (5 bases). CDR1 MNHNY and CDR2 SVGAGI come from the germline V gene (reference sequence). The CDR3 is 15 residues long. V lost 2 bases to trimming and J lost 6 bases, with 17 bases between them. The CDR3 loop reads CASSYRPPREGEQYF. The CDR3, as DNA: TGTGCCAGCAGTTACCGCCCCCCGAGGGAAGGCGAGCAGTACTTC.

This rearrangement joins TRBV6-1 to TRBJ2-7, with 10 nucleotides matching TRBD2. Trimming cost V 8 bases and J 0 bases; bases outside gene matches: 10. Germline CDR1 and CDR2: MNHNS and SASEGT. This CDR3 is built from 16 residues. The CDR3 DNA sequence: TGTGCCAGCTATGGGCTAGCGGGAGAAGCCTCCTACGAGCAGTACTTC. It encodes CASYGLAGEASYEQYF.

This clonotype has only a few counts. The chain carries TRBV27 and TRBJ2-3; D is perhaps TRBD2 (6 bases). The CDR3 covers 14 residues. V was shortened by 8 bases and J by 4 bases, with 16 bases between the two germline ends. Germline CDR1 and CDR2: MNHEY and SMNVEV (reference sequence). The DNA of the CDR3 is TGTGCCAGCGCGCTGCGGGATTGGGCAGATACGCAGTATTTT. It codes for CASALRDWADTQYF.

This clonotype was counted ten times or more. V usage is TRBV30 and J usage is TRBJ1-2, with D uncertain. The CDR3 has 13 residues. The V end was cut by 3 bases, the J end by 4 bases, with 12 bases between. From germline, CDR1 is GTSNPN and CDR2 SVGIG (reference sequence). The DNA of the CDR3 is TGTGCCTGGAGCGCTACGGGATCCTATGGCTACACCTTC. This encodes CAWSATGSYGYTF.

This chain uses TRBV19 with TRBJ1-4, with unresolved D. Germline V gene lookup returns CDR1 LNHDA and CDR2 SQIVND (reference sequence). The V and J ends lost 3 bases and 8 bases respectively, with 7 bases between them. CDR3 size: 12 residues. The chain's CDR3 is CASSILREKLFF. The CDR3 nucleotides read TGTGCCAGTAGTATCTTGAGAGAAAAACTGTTTTTT.

The chain carries TRBV4-2 and TRBJ2-7; D ambiguous. The V gene lost 3 bases and the J gene lost 0 bases, with 9 bases spanning the gap. Looked up from germline, CDR1 is LGHNA and CDR2 is YNFKEQ. The CDR3 runs to 14 residues. The chain's CDR3 is CASSQDTVSYEQYF. The CDR3 bases are TGTGCCAGCAGCCAGGATACAGTCTCCTACGAGCAGTACTTC.